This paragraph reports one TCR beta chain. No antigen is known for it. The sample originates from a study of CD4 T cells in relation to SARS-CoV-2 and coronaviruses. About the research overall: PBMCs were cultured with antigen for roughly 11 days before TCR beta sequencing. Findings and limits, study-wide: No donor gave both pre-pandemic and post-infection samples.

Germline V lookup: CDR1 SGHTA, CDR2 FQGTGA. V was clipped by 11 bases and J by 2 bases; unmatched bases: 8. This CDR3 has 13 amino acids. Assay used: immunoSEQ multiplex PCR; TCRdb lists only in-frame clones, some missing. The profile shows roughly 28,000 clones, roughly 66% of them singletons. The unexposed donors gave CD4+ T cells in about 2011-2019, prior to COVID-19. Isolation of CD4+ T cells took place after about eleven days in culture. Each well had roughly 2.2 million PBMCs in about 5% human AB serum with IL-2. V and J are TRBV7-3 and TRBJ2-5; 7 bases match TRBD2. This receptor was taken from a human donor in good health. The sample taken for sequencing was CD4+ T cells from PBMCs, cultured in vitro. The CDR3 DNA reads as TGTGCCTCGGCCGCGGGAGCACAAGAGACCCAGTACTTC. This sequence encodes CASAAGAQETQYF.